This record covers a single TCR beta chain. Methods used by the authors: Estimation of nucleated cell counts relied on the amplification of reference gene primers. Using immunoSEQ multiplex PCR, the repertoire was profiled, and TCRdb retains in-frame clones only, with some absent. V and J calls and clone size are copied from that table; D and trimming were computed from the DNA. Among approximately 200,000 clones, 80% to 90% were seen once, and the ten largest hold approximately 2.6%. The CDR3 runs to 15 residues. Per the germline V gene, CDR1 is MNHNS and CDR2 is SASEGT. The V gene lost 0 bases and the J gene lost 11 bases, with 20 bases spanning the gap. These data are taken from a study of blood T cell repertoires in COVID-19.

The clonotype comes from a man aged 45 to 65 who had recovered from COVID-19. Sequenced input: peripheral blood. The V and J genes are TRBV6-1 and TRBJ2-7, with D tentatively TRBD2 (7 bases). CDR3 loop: CASSEAGRGELGEYF. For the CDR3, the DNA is TGTGCCAGCAGTGAAGCAGGGAGGGGGGAACTAGGGGAGTACTTC.